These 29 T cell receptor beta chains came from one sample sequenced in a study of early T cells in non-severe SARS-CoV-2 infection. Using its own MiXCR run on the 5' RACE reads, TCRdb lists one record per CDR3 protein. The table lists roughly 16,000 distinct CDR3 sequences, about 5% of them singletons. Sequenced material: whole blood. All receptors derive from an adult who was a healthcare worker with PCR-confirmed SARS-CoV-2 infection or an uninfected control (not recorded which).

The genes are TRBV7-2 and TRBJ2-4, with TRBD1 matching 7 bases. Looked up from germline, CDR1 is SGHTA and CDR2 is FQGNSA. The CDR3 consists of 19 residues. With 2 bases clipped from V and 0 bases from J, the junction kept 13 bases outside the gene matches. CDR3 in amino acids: CASSLIPTGSPLAKNIQYF. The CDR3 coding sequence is TGTGCCAGCAGCTTAATCCCGACAGGGTCGCCGTTAGCCAAAAACATTCAGTACTTC.

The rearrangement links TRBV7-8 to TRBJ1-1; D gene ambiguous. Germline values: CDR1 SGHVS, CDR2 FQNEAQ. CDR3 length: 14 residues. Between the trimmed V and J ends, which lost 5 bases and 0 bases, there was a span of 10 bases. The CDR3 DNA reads TGTGCCAGCAGCATCAGTGTCATGAACACTGAAGCTTTCTTT. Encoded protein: CASSISVMNTEAFF. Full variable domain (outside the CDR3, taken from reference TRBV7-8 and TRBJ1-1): GAGVSQSPRYKVAKRGQDVALRCDPISGHVSLFWYQQALGQGPEFLTYFQNEAQLDKSGLPSDRFFAERPEGSVSTLKIQRTQQEDSAVYLCASSISVMNTEAFFGQGTRLTVV.

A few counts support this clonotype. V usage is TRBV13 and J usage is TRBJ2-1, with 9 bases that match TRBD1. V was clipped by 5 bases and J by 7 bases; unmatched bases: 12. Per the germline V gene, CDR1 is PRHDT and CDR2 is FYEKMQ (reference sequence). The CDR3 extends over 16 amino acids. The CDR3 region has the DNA TGTGCCAGCAGCCGCTCTTCCGGGACAGGGAGAAATGAGCAGTTCTTC. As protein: CASSRSSGTGRNEQFF.

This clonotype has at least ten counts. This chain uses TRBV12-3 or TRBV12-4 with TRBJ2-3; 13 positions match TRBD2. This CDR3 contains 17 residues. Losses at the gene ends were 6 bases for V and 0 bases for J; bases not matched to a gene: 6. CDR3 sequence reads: CASRPGLAGSSTDTQYF. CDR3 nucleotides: TGTGCCAGCAGGCCGGGACTAGCGGGATCTAGCACAGATACGCAGTATTTT.

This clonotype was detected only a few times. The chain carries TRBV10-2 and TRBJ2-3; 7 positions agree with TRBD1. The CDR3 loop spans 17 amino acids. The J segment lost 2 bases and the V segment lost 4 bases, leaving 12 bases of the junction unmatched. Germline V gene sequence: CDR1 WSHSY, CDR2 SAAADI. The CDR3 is CASSGRTGQTTTDTQYF. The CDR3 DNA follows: TGCGCCAGCAGTGGTAGGACAGGCCAAACGACCACAGATACGCAGTATTTT.

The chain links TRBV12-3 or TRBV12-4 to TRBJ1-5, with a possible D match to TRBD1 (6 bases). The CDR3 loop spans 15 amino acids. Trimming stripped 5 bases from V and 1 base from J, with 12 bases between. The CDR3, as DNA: TGTGCCAGCAGTCTTCAGGGGAACAGCAATCAGCCCCAGCATTTT. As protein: CASSLQGNSNQPQHF.

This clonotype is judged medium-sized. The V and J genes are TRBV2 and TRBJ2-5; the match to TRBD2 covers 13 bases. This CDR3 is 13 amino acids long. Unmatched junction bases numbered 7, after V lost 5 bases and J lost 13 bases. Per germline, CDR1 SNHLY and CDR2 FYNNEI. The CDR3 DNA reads TGTGCCAGCAGTCCCGGGACTAGCGGGAAACGGTACTTC. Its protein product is CASSPGTSGKRYF.

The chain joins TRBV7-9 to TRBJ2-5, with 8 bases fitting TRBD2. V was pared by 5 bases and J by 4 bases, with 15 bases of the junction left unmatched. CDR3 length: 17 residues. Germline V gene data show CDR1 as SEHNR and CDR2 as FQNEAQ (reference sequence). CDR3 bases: TGTGCCAGCAGCCCACCCTCGGCGGGCGGGAGGAGAGAGACCCAGTACTTC. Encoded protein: CASSPPSAGGRRETQYF.

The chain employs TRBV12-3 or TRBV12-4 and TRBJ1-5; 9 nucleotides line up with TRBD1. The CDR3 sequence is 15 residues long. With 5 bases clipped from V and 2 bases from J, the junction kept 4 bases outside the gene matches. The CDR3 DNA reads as TGTGCCAGCAGTGGACAGGGGAGCGGCAATCAGCCCCAGCATTTT. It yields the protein CASSGQGSGNQPQHF.

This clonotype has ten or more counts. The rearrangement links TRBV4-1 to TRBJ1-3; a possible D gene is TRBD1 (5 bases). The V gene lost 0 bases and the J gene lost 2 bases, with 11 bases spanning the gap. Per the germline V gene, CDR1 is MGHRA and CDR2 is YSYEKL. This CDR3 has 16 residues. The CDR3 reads CASSQDAGGAGNTIYF. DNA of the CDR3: TGCGCCAGCAGCCAAGATGCTGGAGGGGCTGGAAACACCATATATTTT.

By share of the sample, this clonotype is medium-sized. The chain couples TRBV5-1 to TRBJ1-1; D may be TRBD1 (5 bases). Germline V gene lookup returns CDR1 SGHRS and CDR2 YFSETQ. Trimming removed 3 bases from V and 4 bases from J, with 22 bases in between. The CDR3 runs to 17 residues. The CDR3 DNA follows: TGCGCCAGCAGCTCGCAGGCAGGGATAAAATCCTCCACTGAAGCTTTCTTT. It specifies CASSSQAGIKSSTEAFF.

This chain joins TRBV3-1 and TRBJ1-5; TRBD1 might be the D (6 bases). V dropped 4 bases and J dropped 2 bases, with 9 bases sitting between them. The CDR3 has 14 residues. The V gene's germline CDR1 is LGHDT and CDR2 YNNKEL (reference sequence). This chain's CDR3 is CASSLRQGNQPQHF. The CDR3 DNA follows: TGTGCCAGCAGCCTTAGACAGGGCAATCAGCCCCAGCATTTT.

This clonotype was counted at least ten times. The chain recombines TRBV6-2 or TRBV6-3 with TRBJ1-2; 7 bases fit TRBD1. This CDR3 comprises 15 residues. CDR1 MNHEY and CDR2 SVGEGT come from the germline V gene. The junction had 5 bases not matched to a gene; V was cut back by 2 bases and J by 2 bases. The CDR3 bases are TGTGCCAGCAGTTACGGCGGGACAGTGAACTATGGCTACACCTTC. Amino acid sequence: CASSYGGTVNYGYTF.

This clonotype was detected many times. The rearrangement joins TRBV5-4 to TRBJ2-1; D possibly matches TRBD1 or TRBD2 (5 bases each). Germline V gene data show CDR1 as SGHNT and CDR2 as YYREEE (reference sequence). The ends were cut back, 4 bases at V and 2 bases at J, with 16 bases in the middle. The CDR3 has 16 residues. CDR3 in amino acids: CASSPSGTSAYNEQFF. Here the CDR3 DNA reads TGTGCCAGCAGCCCCTCGGGGACGTCCGCCTACAATGAGCAGTTCTTC.

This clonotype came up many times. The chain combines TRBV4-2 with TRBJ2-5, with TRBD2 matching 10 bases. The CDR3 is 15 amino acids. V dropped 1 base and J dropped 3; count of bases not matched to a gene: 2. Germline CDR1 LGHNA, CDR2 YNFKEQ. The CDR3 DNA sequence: TGTGCCAGCAGCCAAGTACTAGCGGGAAAAGAGACCCAGTACTTC. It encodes CASSQVLAGKETQYF.

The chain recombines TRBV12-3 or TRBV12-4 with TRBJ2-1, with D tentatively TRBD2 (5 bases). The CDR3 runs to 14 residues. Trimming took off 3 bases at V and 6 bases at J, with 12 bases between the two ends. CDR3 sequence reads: CASSFPASPNEQFF. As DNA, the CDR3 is TGTGCCAGCAGTTTCCCGGCTAGCCCCAATGAGCAGTTCTTC.

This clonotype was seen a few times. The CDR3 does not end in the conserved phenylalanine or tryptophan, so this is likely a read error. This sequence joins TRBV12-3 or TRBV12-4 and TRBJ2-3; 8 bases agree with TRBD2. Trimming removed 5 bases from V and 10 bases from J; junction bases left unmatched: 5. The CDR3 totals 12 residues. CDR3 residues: CASSPRTSSQYL. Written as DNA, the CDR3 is TGTGCCAGCAGTCCCAGGACTAGCTCGCAGTATCTT.

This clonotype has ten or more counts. The DNA for the CDR3 is TGTGCCAGCAGCTTTCCGAACACTGAAGCTTTCTTT. It encodes CASSFPNTEAFF. The rearrangement joins TRBV5-6 to TRBJ1-1; D is unresolved. V gave up 2 bases and J gave up 1 base, with 3 bases separating them. Germline CDR1 is SGHDT and CDR2 is YYEEEE. The CDR3 covers 12 residues.

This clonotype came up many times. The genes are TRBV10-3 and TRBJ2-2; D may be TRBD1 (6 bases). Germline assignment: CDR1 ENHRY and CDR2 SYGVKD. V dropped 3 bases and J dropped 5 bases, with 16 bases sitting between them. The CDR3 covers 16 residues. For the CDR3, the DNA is TGTGCCATCAGTGAAGGTGTGACAGGTCGAACCGGGGAGCTGTTTTTT. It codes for CAISEGVTGRTGELFF.

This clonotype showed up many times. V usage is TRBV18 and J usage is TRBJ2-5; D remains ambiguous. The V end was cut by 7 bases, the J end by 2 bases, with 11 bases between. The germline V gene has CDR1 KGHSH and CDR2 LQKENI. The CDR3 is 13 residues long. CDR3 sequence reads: CASLLSAQETQYF. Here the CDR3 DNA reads TGTGCCAGCTTACTAAGCGCTCAAGAGACCCAGTACTTC. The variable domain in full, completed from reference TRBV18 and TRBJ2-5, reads NAGVMQNPRHLVRRRGQEARLRCSPMKGHSHVYWYRQLPEEGLKFMVYLQKENIIDESGMPKERFSAEFPKEGPSILRIQQVVRGDSAAYFCASLLSAQETQYFGPGTRLLVL.

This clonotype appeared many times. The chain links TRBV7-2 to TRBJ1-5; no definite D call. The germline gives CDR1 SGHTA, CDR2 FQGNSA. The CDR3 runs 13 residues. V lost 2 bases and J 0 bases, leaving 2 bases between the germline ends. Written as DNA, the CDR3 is TGTGCCAGCAGCTTATCTAGCAATCAGCCCCAGCATTTT. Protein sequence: CASSLSSNQPQHF.

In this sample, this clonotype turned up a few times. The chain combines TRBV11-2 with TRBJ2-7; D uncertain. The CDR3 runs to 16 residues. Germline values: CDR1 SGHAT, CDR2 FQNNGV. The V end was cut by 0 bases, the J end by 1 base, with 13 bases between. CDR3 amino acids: CASSLDLPDGSYEQYF. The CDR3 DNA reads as TGTGCCAGCAGCTTAGATCTACCCGACGGATCCTACGAGCAGTACTTC.

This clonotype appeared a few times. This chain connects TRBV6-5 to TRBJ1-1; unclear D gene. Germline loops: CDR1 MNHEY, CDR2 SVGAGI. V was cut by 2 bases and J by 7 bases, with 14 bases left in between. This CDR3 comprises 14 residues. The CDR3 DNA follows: TGTGCCAGCAGTTACGGGAGGTCCTACGGTGAAGCTTTCTTT. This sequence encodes CASSYGRSYGEAFF.

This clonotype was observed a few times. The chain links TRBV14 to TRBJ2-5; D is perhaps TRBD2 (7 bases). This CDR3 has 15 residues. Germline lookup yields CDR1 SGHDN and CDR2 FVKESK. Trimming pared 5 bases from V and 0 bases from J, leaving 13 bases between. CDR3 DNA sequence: TGTGCCAGCAGCAAAGGGGGGGCCTACCAAGAGACCCAGTACTTC. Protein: CASSKGGAYQETQYF.

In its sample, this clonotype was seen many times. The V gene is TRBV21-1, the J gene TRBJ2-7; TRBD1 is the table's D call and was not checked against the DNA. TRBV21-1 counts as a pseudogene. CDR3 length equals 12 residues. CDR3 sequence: CASPTGGYEQYV. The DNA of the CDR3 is TGTGCCAGCCCGACAGGGGGCTACGAGCAGTACGTC.

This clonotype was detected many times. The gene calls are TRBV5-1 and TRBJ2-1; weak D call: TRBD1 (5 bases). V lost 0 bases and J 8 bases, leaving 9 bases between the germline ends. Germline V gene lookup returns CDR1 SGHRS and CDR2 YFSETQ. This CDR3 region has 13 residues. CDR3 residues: CASSLAAGYEQFF. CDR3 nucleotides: TGCGCCAGCAGCTTGGCGGCAGGGTATGAGCAGTTCTTC.

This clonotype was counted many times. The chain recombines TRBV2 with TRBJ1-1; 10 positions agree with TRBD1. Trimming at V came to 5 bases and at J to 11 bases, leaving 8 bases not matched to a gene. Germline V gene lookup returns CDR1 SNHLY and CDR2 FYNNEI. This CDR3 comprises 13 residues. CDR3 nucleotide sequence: TGTGCCAGCAGTCTTGACAGGGGGCGCGTCGCTTTCTTT. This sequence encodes CASSLDRGRVAFF.

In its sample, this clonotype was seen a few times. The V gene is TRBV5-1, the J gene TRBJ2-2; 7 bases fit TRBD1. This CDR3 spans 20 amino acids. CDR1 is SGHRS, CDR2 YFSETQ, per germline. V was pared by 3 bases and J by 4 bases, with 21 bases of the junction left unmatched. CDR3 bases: TGCGCCAGCAGCTCGAGCCGGGACAGATTTTATGGCGTAGTCACCGGGGAGCTGTTTTTT. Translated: CASSSSRDRFYGVVTGELFF.

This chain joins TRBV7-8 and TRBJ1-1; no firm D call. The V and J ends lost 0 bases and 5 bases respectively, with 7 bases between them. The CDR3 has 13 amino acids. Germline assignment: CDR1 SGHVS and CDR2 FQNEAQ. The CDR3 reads CASSLAQTTEAFF. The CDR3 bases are TGTGCCAGCAGCTTAGCTCAGACTACTGAAGCTTTCTTT.